This TCR beta chain was profiled in a study of blood T cell repertoires in COVID-19. Only in-frame clones appear in the TCRdb table, and some are missing; sequencing was by immunoSEQ multiplex PCR. The sample shows some 160,000 clones, about 86% of them seen only once. The sequence was collected from a woman between 65 and 79 years old with COVID-19, enrolled during active disease. Sequenced: peripheral blood.

CDR3 residues: CASSSYGVNTEAFF. The CDR3 bases are TGTGCCAGCAGCTCCTACGGGGTTAACACTGAAGCTTTCTTT. The rearrangement links TRBV5-6 to TRBJ1-1; D remains unclear. Germline V gene sequence: CDR1 SGHDT, CDR2 YYEEEE. V lost 3 bases and J 2 bases, leaving 11 bases between the germline ends. The CDR3 totals 14 residues.